This T cell receptor beta chain was identified during a study of shared clonotypes between healthy human individuals. Study-level information: Three plates each covered CD4 naive and memory; CD8 naive two, CD8 memory one. Whole-study findings and limits: Having only a few donors restricted how much genetic and exposure-history diversity was captured.

Notes on this clone: As yet, its antigen is unknown.

The V and J ends lost 0 bases and 4 bases, in that order; junction bases with no gene match: 5. The CDR3 consists of 15 residues. Germline CDR1 SGDLS, CDR2 YYNGEE. CD8 cells classed as naive were CD45RO-negative and positively selected for CCR7, excluding terminally differentiated effector memory CD45RA+ cells. Running of the assay took place at deep level. Generated by immunoSEQ multiplex PCR, the TCRdb table keeps only in-frame clones and is missing some. This sample has around 1,900,000 clones, with roughly 95% found just once. V is TRBV9 and J is TRBJ1-1; 8 bases map to TRBD1. The receptor comes from a man younger than 35 in good health. Some clones in this sample may be carry-over from other donors' samples. The specimen was naive CD8+ T cells from PBMCs. This CDR3 is CASSVAGGAATEAFF. CDR3 nucleotide sequence: TGTGCCAGCAGCGTAGCAGGGGGCGCCGCCACTGAAGCTTTCTTT.